A selection of T cell receptor beta chains follows, all from one sample in a study of cytomegalovirus exposure and HLA in healthy donors. TCRdb's copy holds only in-frame clones and misses some; the assay was immunoSEQ multiplex PCR. This sample has 100,000 to 150,000 clones, with around 85% found just once. The sequenced sample consisted of PBMCs. The receptors shown here come from a man aged 18-30 years in good health and CMV-seropositive. Each CDR3 is given with its conserved first and last residue. D genes are given only for firm matches. Clone size appears in some rows only: once, few, many, or a class for an expanded clone.

cdr3_length: 13
j_call: TRBJ2-7
v_call: TRBV6-6
clone_size: NA
d_call: TRBD2
cdr3_nt: TGTGCCAGCAAAGTTGGGGGGGTTTACGAGCAGTACTTC
cdr3_aa: CASKVGGVYEQYF

cdr3_length: 15
j_call: TRBJ1-1
v_call: TRBV18
clone_size: few
d_call: NA
cdr3_nt: TGTGCCAGCTCACCACGAGGGGGATCGAGCACTGAAGCTTTCTTT
cdr3_aa: CASSPRGGSSTEAFF

cdr3_length: 17
j_call: TRBJ2-5
v_call: TRBV15
clone_size: NA
d_call: NA
cdr3_nt: TGTGCCACCAGCAGAGATCTTTGGGGGAGGAGTTCAGAGACCCAGTACTTC
cdr3_aa: CATSRDLWGRSSETQYF

cdr3_length: 13
j_call: TRBJ2-1
v_call: TRBV15
clone_size: few
d_call: NA
cdr3_nt: TGTGCCACCAGCAGACAGGGGCCCAATGAGCAGTTCTTC
cdr3_aa: CATSRQGPNEQFF

cdr3_length: 17
j_call: TRBJ2-3
v_call: TRBV30
clone_size: once
d_call: TRBD2
cdr3_nt: TGTGCCTGGAGTGTAGGTCCCTTAGCGGGTCACACAGATACGCAGTATTTT
cdr3_aa: CAWSVGPLAGHTDTQYF

cdr3_length: 19
j_call: TRBJ2-1
v_call: TRBV4-3
clone_size: NA
d_call: NA
cdr3_nt: TGCGCCAGCAGCCAAGCAATTCCGGTAGCGGCTACTTGGGACAGTGAGCAGTTCTTC
cdr3_aa: CASSQAIPVAATWDSEQFF

cdr3_length: 15
j_call: TRBJ2-7
v_call: TRBV4-1
clone_size: NA
d_call: TRBD2
cdr3_nt: TGCGCCAGCAGCCAAGGACTAGCGGGAGCGAAAGAGCAGTACTTC
cdr3_aa: CASSQGLAGAKEQYF

cdr3_length: 13
j_call: TRBJ1-2
v_call: TRBV9
clone_size: NA
d_call: TRBD1
cdr3_nt: TGTGCCAGCAGCCGGGACAGGGGAAACGGCTACACCTTC
cdr3_aa: CASSRDRGNGYTF

cdr3_length: 17
j_call: TRBJ1-3
v_call: TRBV4-1
clone_size: NA
d_call: NA
cdr3_nt: TGCGCCAGCAGCCAGTCTTGGAGGGACTACTCTGGAAACACCATATATTTT
cdr3_aa: CASSQSWRDYSGNTIYF

cdr3_length: 16
j_call: TRBJ2-2
v_call: TRBV19
clone_size: NA
d_call: TRBD1
cdr3_nt: TGTGCCAGTAGTAGGTCAGGGACAGGGCTTACCGGGGAGCTGTTTTTT
cdr3_aa: CASSRSGTGLTGELFF

cdr3_length: 14
j_call: TRBJ1-2
v_call: TRBV29-1
clone_size: NA
d_call: NA
cdr3_nt: TGCAGCGTTGTCGGGGACACTGTTAACTATGGCTACACCTTC
cdr3_aa: CSVVGDTVNYGYTF

cdr3_length: 14
j_call: TRBJ1-6
v_call: TRBV30
clone_size: once
d_call: NA
cdr3_nt: TGTGCCTGGAGTGAACACAGAGACGATTCACCCCTCCACTTT
cdr3_aa: CAWSEHRDDSPLHF

cdr3_length: 13
j_call: TRBJ2-7
v_call: TRBV27
clone_size: NA
d_call: TRBD1
cdr3_nt: TGTGCCAGCAGTTCCGGGACAGGGTTCGAGCAGTACTTC
cdr3_aa: CASSSGTGFEQYF

cdr3_length: 14
j_call: TRBJ2-7
v_call: TRBV10-3
clone_size: NA
d_call: NA
cdr3_nt: TGTGCCATCATGGTCAAGGCAGGGGCAGGCGAGCAGTACTTC
cdr3_aa: CAIMVKAGAGEQYF

cdr3_length: 15
j_call: TRBJ1-3
v_call: TRBV6-1
clone_size: NA
d_call: NA
cdr3_nt: TGTGCCAGCAGCCCAACTAGGTACTCTGGAAACACCATATATTTT
cdr3_aa: CASSPTRYSGNTIYF

cdr3_length: 14
j_call: TRBJ2-7
v_call: TRBV4-3
clone_size: NA
d_call: NA
cdr3_nt: TGCGCCAGCAGCCAAGGGGCACAGGTCTACGAGCAGTACTTC
cdr3_aa: CASSQGAQVYEQYF

cdr3_length: 17
j_call: TRBJ2-2
v_call: TRBV7-6
clone_size: NA
d_call: TRBD2
cdr3_nt: TGTGCCAGCAGCTTACCGGGGGGGGGCGCGAACACCGGGGAGCTGTTTTTT
cdr3_aa: CASSLPGGGANTGELFF

cdr3_length: 15
j_call: TRBJ1-2
v_call: TRBV28
clone_size: NA
d_call: NA
cdr3_nt: TGTGCCAGCAGTCCCCCCCCGGACAACAACTATGGCTACACCTTC
cdr3_aa: CASSPPPDNNYGYTF

cdr3_length: 12
j_call: TRBJ2-1
v_call: TRBV9
clone_size: NA
d_call: TRBD2
cdr3_nt: TGTGCCAGCAGCGCTAACGGGGGGGCGGTCTTCTTC
cdr3_aa: CASSANGGAVFF

cdr3_length: 16
j_call: TRBJ2-6
v_call: TRBV9
clone_size: NA
d_call: NA
cdr3_nt: TGTGCCAGCAGCGCGTCCATTAGTAAGGGGGCCAACGTCCTGACTTTC
cdr3_aa: CASSASISKGANVLTF

cdr3_length: 15
j_call: TRBJ1-5
v_call: TRBV27
clone_size: NA
d_call: NA
cdr3_nt: TGTGCCAGCAGTCCCCGACAGACCGCCGCTCAGCCCCAGCATTTT
cdr3_aa: CASSPRQTAAQPQHF

cdr3_length: 16
j_call: TRBJ1-4
v_call: TRBV27
clone_size: few
d_call: NA
cdr3_nt: TGTGCCAGCAGTTTGGACAGCCCTGCAACTAATGAAAAACTGTTTTTT
cdr3_aa: CASSLDSPATNEKLFF

cdr3_length: 18
j_call: TRBJ1-6
v_call: TRBV7-6
clone_size: NA
d_call: TRBD1
cdr3_nt: TGTGCCAGCAGCTTGGGTGGAAGCGGACAGGCGACCAATTCACCCCTCCACTTT
cdr3_aa: CASSLGGSGQATNSPLHF

cdr3_length: 14
j_call: TRBJ2-7
v_call: TRBV30
clone_size: NA
d_call: TRBD1
cdr3_nt: TGTGCCTGGAGCACCGGGACAGGGGGCGACGAGCAGTACTTC
cdr3_aa: CAWSTGTGGDEQYF

cdr3_length: 14
j_call: TRBJ2-7
v_call: TRBV5-5
clone_size: once
d_call: NA
cdr3_nt: TGTGCCAGCAGCCTGGGACACCAAGGCTACGAGCAGTACTTC
cdr3_aa: CASSLGHQGYEQYF

cdr3_length: 16
j_call: TRBJ2-3
v_call: TRBV7-2
clone_size: NA
d_call: TRBD2
cdr3_nt: TGTGCCAGCAGCTCGGGGACTAGCGGGATGGTCTATACGCAGTATTTT
cdr3_aa: CASSSGTSGMVYTQYF

cdr3_length: 13
j_call: TRBJ1-2
v_call: TRBV5-4
clone_size: NA
d_call: TRBD1
cdr3_nt: TGTGCCAGCACCAGAGACAGGGGGTATGGCTACACCTTC
cdr3_aa: CASTRDRGYGYTF

cdr3_length: 14
j_call: TRBJ2-1
v_call: TRBV9
clone_size: few
d_call: TRBD2
cdr3_nt: TGTGCCAGCAGCGTGAGCGGGAGTCACAATGAGCAGTTCTTC
cdr3_aa: CASSVSGSHNEQFF

cdr3_length: 15
j_call: TRBJ1-2
v_call: TRBV30
clone_size: NA
d_call: TRBD1
cdr3_nt: TGTGCCTGGAGTGTAGGGTTGGTTCAGGGGGATGGCTACACCTTC
cdr3_aa: CAWSVGLVQGDGYTF

cdr3_length: 15
j_call: TRBJ2-1
v_call: TRBV19
clone_size: once
d_call: TRBD2
cdr3_nt: TGTGCCAGTAGTAGCGCCGGGACTAGCGGAAATGAGCAGTTCTTC
cdr3_aa: CASSSAGTSGNEQFF

cdr3_length: 12
j_call: TRBJ2-7
v_call: TRBV13
clone_size: NA
d_call: NA
cdr3_nt: TGTGCCAGCAGCTTCACTAGCTACGAGCAGTACTTC
cdr3_aa: CASSFTSYEQYF

cdr3_length: 14
j_call: TRBJ2-1
v_call: TRBV7-9
clone_size: NA
d_call: NA
cdr3_nt: TGTGCCAGCAGCTTACGGGAGATCTACAATGAGCAGTTCTTC
cdr3_aa: CASSLREIYNEQFF

cdr3_length: 13
j_call: TRBJ2-7
v_call: TRBV7-2
clone_size: NA
d_call: NA
cdr3_nt: TGTGCCAGCAGCTCCTCTCGGAGCTACGAGCAGTACTTC
cdr3_aa: CASSSSRSYEQYF

cdr3_length: 16
j_call: TRBJ2-3
v_call: TRBV2
clone_size: NA
d_call: TRBD2
cdr3_nt: TGTGCCAGCAGTCACGGGACTAGCGGGAGCACAGATACGCAGTATTTT
cdr3_aa: CASSHGTSGSTDTQYF

cdr3_length: 15
j_call: TRBJ2-5
v_call: TRBV18
clone_size: NA
d_call: TRBD1
cdr3_nt: TGTGCCAGCTCACCCGAAAACAGGGGGGAGGAGACCCAGTACTTC
cdr3_aa: CASSPENRGEETQYF

cdr3_length: 17
j_call: TRBJ2-5
v_call: TRBV25-1
clone_size: once
d_call: TRBD1
cdr3_nt: TGTGCCAGCAGTGAATTGGAGGACAGGGGTGTACGAGAGACCCAGTACTTC
cdr3_aa: CASSELEDRGVRETQYF

cdr3_length: 14
j_call: TRBJ1-1
v_call: TRBV4-2
clone_size: NA
d_call: NA
cdr3_nt: TGTGCCAGCAGCCAAGATGCGGAAATCACTTGGGCTTTCTTT
cdr3_aa: CASSQDAEITWAFF

cdr3_length: 13
j_call: TRBJ1-2
v_call: TRBV30
clone_size: NA
d_call: NA
cdr3_nt: TGTGCCTGGACCGAGGGAGAAAACTATGGCTACACCTTC
cdr3_aa: CAWTEGENYGYTF

cdr3_length: 15
j_call: TRBJ2-2
v_call: TRBV6-5
clone_size: NA
d_call: NA
cdr3_nt: TGTGCCAGCAGTTACTCAGAAGGGGGTACCGGGGAGCTGTTTTTT
cdr3_aa: CASSYSEGGTGELFF

cdr3_length: 18
j_call: TRBJ1-2
v_call: TRBV5-4
clone_size: NA
d_call: NA
cdr3_nt: TGTGCCAGCAGCTTGGCCGGGGGAACCGGGTCCCTCCTATATGGCTACACCTTC
cdr3_aa: CASSLAGGTGSLLYGYTF

cdr3_length: 14
j_call: TRBJ2-1
v_call: TRBV11-2
clone_size: NA
d_call: NA
cdr3_nt: TGTGCCAGCAGCCGTGACAGATTCTACAATGAGCAGTTCTTC
cdr3_aa: CASSRDRFYNEQFF